The clone carrying this T cell receptor (beta chain) came up a few times. The antigen remains undetermined. The trim removed 6 bases at V and 1 base at J, leaving 10 bases unmatched. There are 16 residues in the CDR3. From germline, CDR1 is WNHNN and CDR2 SYGVQD (reference sequence). The sample's treatment: roughly 10-day PBMC culture with coronavirus spike peptide pools or control peptides (ViraFEST assay). This specimen belongs to a study of vaccination and CD4 T cells after COVID-19. At the level of the study: Sampling that followed vaccination took place a median approximately 76 days after dose two, within a range of 14 to 241.

With the Oncomine TCR Beta short-read assay, DNA from cultured CD4+ T cells was sequenced. TCRdb called the PCR reads again in MiXCR, with one record for every CDR3 protein. The sample has around 14,000 distinct CDR3 sequences; roughly 27% are singletons. Findings and limits, study-wide: Vaccine-specific clones in convalescent patients were spike mono-reactive in 304 of 307 cases. Analysis covered relatively few convalescent patients and lacked any early post-infection timepoints.

The chain carries TRBV10-1 and TRBJ2-3; TRBD2 agrees at 7 bases. This sequence was found in a human donor who received a COVID-19 vaccine. This specimen was CD4+ T cells from blood, cultured in vitro, taken before SARS-CoV-2 vaccination. The CDR3 DNA sequence: TGCGCCAGCAGCGAACGGACTAGTGGAGGCACAGATACGCAGTATTTT. Amino acids: CASSERTSGGTDTQYF.